This note documents a single T cell receptor beta chain sequence. This record comes from a study of T cell responses to AZD1222 COVID-19 vaccine. The protocol was immunoSEQ multiplex PCR, while the TCRdb copy is restricted to in-frame clones and leaves out a portion. Counted here are roughly 87,000 clones, about 91% occurring once; the ten biggest clones make up around 6%. The germline gives CDR1 SEHNR, CDR2 FQNEAQ (reference sequence). With 1 base removed from V and 1 base from J, the gap between germline ends came to 11 bases. This CDR3 is built from 16 residues. The V and J genes are TRBV7-9 and TRBJ2-4; D is uncertain. This receptor was taken from an adult who received the AZD1222 COVID-19 vaccine. The material sequenced was peripheral blood, taken 28 days after the second AZD1222 dose. The CDR3 region has the DNA TGTGCCAGCAGCTTAGAAGTTGAGTCGGCCAAAAACATTCAGTACTTC. Translating gives CASSLEVESAKNIQYF.